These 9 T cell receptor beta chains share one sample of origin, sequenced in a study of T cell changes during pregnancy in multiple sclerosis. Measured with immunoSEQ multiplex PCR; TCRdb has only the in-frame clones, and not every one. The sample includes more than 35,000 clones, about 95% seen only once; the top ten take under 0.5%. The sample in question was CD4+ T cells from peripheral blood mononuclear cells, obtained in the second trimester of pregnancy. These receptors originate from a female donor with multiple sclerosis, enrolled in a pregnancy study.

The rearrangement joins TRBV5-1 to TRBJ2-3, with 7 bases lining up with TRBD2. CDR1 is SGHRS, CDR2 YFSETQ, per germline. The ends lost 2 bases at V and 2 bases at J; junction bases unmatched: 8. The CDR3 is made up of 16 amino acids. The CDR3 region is CASSLLATTFTDTQYF. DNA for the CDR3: TGCGCCAGCAGCTTACTAGCGACAACCTTCACAGATACGCAGTATTTT.

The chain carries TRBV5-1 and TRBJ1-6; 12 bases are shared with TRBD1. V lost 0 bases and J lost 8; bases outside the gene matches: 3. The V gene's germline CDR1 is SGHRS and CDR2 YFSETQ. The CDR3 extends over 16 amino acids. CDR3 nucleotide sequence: TGCGCCAGCAGCTTGGGGGACAGGGGGCTGGATTCACCCCTCCACTTT. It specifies CASSLGDRGLDSPLHF. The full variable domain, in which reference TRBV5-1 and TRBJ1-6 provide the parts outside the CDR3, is KAGVTQTPRYLIKTRGQQVTLSCSPISGHRSVSWYQQTPGQGLQFLFEYFSETQRNKGNFPGRFSGRQFSNSRSEMNVSTLELGDSALYLCASSLGDRGLDSPLHFGNGTRLTVT.

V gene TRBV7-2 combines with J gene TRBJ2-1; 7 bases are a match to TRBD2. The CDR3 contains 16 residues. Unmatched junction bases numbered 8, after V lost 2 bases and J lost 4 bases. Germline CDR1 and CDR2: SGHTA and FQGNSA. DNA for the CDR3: TGTGCCAGCAGCTTACAAGCTAGCGGAAGATACAATGAGCAGTTCTTC. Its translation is CASSLQASGRYNEQFF.

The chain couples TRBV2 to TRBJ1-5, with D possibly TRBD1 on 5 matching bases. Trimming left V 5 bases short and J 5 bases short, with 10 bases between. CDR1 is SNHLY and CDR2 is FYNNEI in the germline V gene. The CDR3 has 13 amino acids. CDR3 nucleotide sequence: TGTGCCAGCAGTCGCGGGGACTATCAGCCCCAGCATTTT. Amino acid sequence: CASSRGDYQPQHF.

The DNA of the CDR3 is TGTGCCATCAGTGTTAGGCGGGACCAAGAGACCCAGTACTTC. This encodes CAISVRRDQETQYF. The gene calls are TRBV10-3 and TRBJ2-5, with D tentatively TRBD2 (5 bases). The CDR3 loop spans 14 amino acids. The V end lost 4 bases, the J end lost 0 bases, and 9 bases lay between the germline ends. CDR1 is ENHRY and CDR2 is SYGVKD in the germline V gene.

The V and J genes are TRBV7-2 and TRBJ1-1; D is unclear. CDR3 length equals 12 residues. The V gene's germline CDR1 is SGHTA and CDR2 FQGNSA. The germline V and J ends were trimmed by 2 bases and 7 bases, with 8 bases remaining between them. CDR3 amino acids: CASSLTVIEAFF. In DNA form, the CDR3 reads TGTGCCAGCAGCTTAACGGTAATTGAAGCTTTCTTT.

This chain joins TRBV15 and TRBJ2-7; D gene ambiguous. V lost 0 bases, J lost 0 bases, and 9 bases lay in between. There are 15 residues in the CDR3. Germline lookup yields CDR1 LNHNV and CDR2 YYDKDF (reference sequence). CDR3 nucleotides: TGTGCCACCAGCAGAGAGGCTGCCAGCTCCTACGAGCAGTACTTC. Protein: CATSREAASSYEQYF.

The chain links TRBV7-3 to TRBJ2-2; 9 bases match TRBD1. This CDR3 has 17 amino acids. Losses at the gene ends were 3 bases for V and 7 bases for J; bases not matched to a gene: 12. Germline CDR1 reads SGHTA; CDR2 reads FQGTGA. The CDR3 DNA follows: TGTGCCAGCAGCTTTCGAGTTGGGACAGGGCGTCTCGGGGAGCTGTTTTTT. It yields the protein CASSFRVGTGRLGELFF.

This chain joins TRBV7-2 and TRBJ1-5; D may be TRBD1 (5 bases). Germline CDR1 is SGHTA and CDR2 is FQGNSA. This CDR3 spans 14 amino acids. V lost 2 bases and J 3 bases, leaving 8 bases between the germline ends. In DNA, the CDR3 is TGTGCCAGCAGCTTACAGGGAAACAATCAGCCCCAGCATTTT. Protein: CASSLQGNNQPQHF. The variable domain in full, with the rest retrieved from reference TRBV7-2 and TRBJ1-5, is GAGVSQSPSNKVTEKGKDVELRCDPISGHTALYWYRQSLGQGLEFLIYFQGNSAPDKSGLPSDRFSAERTGGSVSTLTIQRTQQEDSAVYLCASSLQGNNQPQHFGDGTRLSIL.